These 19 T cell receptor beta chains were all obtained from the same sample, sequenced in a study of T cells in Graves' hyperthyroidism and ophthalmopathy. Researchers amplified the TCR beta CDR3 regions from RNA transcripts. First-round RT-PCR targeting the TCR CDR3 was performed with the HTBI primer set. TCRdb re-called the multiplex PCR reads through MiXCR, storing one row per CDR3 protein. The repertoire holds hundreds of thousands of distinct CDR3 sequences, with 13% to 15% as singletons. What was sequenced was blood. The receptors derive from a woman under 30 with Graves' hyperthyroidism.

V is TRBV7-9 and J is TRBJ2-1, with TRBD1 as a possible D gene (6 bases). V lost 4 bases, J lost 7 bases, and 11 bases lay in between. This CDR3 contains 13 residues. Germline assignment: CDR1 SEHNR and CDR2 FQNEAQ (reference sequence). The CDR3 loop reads CASSSHTGNEQFF. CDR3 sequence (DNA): TGTGCCAGCAGCTCCCATACAGGGAATGAGCAGTTCTTC.

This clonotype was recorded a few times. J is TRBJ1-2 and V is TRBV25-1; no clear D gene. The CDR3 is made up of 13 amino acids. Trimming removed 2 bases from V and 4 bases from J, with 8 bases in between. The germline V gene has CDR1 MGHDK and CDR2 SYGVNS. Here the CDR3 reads CASSETNLYGYTF. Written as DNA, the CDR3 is TGTGCCAGCAGTGAAACTAACCTCTATGGCTACACCTTC.

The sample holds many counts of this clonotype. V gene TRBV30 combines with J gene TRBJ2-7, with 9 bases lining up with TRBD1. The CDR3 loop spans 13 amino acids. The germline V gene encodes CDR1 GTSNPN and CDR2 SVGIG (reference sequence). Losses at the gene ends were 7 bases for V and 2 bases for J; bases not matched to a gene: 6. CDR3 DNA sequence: TGTGCCTTTACCCGGGACAGGGCCTACGAGCAGTACTTC. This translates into CAFTRDRAYEQYF.

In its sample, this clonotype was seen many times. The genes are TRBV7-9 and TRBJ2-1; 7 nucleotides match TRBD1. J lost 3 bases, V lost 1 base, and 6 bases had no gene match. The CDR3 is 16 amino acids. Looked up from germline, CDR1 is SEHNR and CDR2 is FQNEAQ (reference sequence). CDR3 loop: CASSLGSGGFYNEQFF. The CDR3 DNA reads TGTGCCAGCAGCTTAGGGTCAGGGGGTTTCTACAATGAGCAGTTCTTC.

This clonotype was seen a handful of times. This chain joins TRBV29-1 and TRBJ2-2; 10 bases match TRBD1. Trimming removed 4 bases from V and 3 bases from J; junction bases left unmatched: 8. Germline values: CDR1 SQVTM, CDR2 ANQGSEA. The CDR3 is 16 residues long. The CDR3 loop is CSVGGRDRGDTGELFF. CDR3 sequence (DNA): TGCAGCGTTGGTGGCCGGGACAGGGGAGACACCGGGGAGCTGTTTTTT.

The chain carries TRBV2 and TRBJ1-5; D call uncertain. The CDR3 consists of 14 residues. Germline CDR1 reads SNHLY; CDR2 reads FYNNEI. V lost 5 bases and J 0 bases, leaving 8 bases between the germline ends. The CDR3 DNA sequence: TGTGCCAGCAGTAAGGGCGTTAGCAATCAGCCCCAGCATTTT. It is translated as CASSKGVSNQPQHF.

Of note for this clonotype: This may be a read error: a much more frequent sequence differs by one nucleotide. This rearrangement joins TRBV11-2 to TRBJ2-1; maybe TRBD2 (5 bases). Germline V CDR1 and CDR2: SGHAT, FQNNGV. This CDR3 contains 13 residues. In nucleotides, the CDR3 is TGTGCCGGCAGCTTTAGTCGGGGCAATGAGCAGTTCTTC. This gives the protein CAGSFSRGNEQFF.

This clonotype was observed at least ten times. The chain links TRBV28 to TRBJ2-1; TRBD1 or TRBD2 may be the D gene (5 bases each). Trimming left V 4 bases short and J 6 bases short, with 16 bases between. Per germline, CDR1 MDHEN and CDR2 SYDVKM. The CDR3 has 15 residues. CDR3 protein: CASSSPGPRFNEQFF. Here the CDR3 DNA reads TGTGCCAGCAGTTCTCCGGGACCCAGGTTCAATGAGCAGTTCTTC.

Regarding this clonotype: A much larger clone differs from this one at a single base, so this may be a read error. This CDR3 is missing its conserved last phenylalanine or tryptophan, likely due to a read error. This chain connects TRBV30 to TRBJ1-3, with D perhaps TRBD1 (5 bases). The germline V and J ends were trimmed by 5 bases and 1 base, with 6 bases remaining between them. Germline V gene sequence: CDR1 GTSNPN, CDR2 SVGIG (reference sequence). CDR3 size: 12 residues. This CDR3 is CAWQGSGNTIYY. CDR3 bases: TGTGCCTGGCAGGGTTCTGGAAACACCATATATTAT.

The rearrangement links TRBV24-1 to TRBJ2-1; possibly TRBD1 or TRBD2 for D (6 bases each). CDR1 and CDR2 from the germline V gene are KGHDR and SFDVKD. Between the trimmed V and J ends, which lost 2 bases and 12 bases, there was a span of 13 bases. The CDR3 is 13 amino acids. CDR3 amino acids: CATSDSGASGQFF. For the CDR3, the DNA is TGTGCCACCAGTGATTCGGGGGCCTCGGGGCAGTTCTTC.

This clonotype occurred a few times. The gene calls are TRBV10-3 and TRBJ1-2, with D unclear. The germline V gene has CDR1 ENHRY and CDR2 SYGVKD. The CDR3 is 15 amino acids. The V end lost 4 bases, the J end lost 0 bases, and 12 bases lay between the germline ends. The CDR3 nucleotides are TGTGCCATCAGTGGAACCCTCCTAGCTAACTATGGCTACACCTTC. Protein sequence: CAISGTLLANYGYTF.

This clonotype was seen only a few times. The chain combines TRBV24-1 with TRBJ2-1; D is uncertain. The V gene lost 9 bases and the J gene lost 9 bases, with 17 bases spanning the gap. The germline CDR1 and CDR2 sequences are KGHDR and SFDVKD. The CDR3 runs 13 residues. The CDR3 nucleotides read TGTGCCACCTCGTTGGGGATCTGGGGTGAGCAGTTCTTC. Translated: CATSLGIWGEQFF.

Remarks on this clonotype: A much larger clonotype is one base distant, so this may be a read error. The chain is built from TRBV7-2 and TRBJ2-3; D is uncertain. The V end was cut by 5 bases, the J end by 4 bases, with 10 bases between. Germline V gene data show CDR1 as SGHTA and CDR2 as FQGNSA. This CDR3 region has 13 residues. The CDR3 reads CASSLLRADTQYF. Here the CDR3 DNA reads TGTGCCAGCAGCCTTCTAAGGGCAGATACGCAGTATTTT.

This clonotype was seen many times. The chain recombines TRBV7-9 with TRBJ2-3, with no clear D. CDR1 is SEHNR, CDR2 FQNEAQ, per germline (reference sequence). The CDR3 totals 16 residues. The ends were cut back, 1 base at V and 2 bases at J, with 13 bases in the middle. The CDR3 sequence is CASSLDRVLVTDTQYF. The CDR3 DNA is TGTGCCAGCAGCTTAGATCGGGTGCTGGTCACAGATACGCAGTATTTT.

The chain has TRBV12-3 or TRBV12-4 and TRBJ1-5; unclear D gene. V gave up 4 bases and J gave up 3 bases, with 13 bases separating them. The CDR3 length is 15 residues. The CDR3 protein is CASSSFLAVNQPQHF. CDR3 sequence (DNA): TGTGCCAGCAGTTCCTTTTTGGCGGTCAATCAGCCCCAGCATTTT.

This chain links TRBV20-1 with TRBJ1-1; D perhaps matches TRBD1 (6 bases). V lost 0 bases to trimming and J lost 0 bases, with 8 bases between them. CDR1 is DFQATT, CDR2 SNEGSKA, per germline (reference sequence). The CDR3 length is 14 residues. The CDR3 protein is CSAREDSMNTEAFF. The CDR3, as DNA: TGCAGTGCTAGAGAGGACAGCATGAACACTGAAGCTTTCTTT.

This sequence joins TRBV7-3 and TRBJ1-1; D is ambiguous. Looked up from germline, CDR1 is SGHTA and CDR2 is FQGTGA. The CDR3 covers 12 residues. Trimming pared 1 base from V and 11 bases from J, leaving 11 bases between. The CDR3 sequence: CASSLNTAEAFF. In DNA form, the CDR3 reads TGTGCCAGCAGCTTAAACACAGCGGAGGCTTTCTTT. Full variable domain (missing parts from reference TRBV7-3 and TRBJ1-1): GAGVSQTPSNKVTEKGKYVELRCDPISGHTALYWYRQSLGQGPEFLIYFQGTGAADDSGLPNDRFFAVRPEGSVSTLKIQRTERGDSAVYLCASSLNTAEAFFGQGTRLTVV.

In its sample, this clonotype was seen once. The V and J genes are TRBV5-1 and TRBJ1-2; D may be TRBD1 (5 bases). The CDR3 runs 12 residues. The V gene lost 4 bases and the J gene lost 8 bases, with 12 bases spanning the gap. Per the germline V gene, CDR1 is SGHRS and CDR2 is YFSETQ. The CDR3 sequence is CASSPGDFGYTF. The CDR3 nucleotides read TGCGCCAGCAGCCCCGGGGACTTCGGCTACACCTTC.

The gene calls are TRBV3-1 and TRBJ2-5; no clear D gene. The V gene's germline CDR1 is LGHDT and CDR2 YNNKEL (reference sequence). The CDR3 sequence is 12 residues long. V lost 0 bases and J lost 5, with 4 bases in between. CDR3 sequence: CASSQEGETQYF. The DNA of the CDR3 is TGTGCCAGCAGCCAAGAGGGGGAGACCCAGTACTTC.